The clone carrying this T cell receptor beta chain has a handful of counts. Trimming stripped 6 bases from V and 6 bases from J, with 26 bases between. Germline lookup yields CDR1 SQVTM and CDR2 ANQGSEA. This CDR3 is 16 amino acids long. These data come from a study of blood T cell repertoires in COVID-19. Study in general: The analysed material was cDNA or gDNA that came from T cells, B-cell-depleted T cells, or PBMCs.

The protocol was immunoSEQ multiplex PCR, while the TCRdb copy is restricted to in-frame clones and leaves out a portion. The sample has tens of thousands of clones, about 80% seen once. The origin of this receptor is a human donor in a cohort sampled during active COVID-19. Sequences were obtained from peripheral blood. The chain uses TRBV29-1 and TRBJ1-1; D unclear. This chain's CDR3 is CSVDREAGKARSEAFF. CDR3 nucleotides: TGCAGCGTGGATCGAGAAGCGGGGAAAGCGCGCTCTGAAGCTTTCTTT.